This T cell receptor (beta chain) was sequenced in a study of blood T cell repertoires in COVID-19. Clones were sequenced by immunoSEQ multiplex PCR, and TCRdb holds only the in-frame ones, with some missing. The sample has approximately 220,000 clones; roughly 90% are singletons. This clone has only one observation. The TCR sequence derives from a woman in her forties with acute COVID-19. Sequencing used PBMCs or T cells enriched from blood (not recorded which).

The CDR3 nucleotides read TGTGCCAGCAGTACCCTGGGACTAGCGGGGGTCGGGGCCAACGTCCTGACTTTC. The encoded protein is CASSTLGLAGVGANVLTF. The rearrangement uses TRBV27 and TRBJ2-6, with 14 bases matching TRBD2. There are 18 residues in the CDR3. The V gene's germline CDR1 is MNHEY and CDR2 SMNVEV (reference sequence). Losses at the gene ends were 5 bases for V and 4 bases for J; bases not matched to a gene: 7.